The rows below give T cell receptor beta chains drawn from one sample of a study of beta chain features in type 1 diabetes. Profiled with immunoSEQ multiplex PCR; TCRdb holds only in-frame clones, not every one. The table lists some 220,000 clones, approximately 10% of them singletons. Sample: central memory CD4+ T cells from blood. The receptors here all came from a man between 18 and 35 years old in good health. Each CDR3 is given with its conserved first and last residue. A D gene is named only where the DNA matches it firmly. Not every row has a clone size; where given, it reads once, few, many or a size class.

j_call cdr3_length clone_size d_call v_call cdr3_nt cdr3_aa
TRBJ1-4 14 - - TRBV5-1 TGCGCCAGCAGCTCCGGGGTCGTTAATGAAAAACTGTTTTTT CASSSGVVNEKLFF
TRBJ2-1 13 - - TRBV29-1 TGCAGCGTCGTCCGGGACGTCGGGCGAGAGCAGTTCTTC CSVVRDVGREQFF
TRBJ2-1 16 - - TRBV5-1 TGCGCCAGCAGCTTGGACGGGAGAACCGATTACAATGAGCAGTTCTTC CASSLDGRTDYNEQFF
TRBJ2-7 12 many TRBD2 TRBV29-1 TGCAGCGTGGGAACTAGCGGCTACGAGCAGTACTTC CSVGTSGYEQYF
TRBJ2-5 13 many - TRBV18 TGTGCCAGCTCCCACGGAGTAAAAGAGACCCAGTACTTC CASSHGVKETQYF
TRBJ2-7 15 many - TRBV7-9 TGTGCCAGCAGCCCCCGTGGGGGGATCGCCTACGAGCAGTACTTC CASSPRGGIAYEQYF
TRBJ2-1 11 - - TRBV6-5 TGTGCCAGCAGCTACAGGTTTGAGCAGTTCTTC CASSYRFEQFF
TRBJ1-5 15 - TRBD1 TRBV19 TGTGCCAGTAGTATAACAAGGGGGCTGAGCCAGCCCCAGCATTTT CASSITRGLSQPQHF
TRBJ2-3 12 few - TRBV7-2 TGTGCCAGCGGGTATAACACAGATACGCAGTATTTT CASGYNTDTQYF
TRBJ2-7 15 - TRBD2 TRBV15 TGTGCCACCAGCAGAGACCTAGCGGGAGCTCCCGAGCAGTACTTC CATSRDLAGAPEQYF
TRBJ1-1 13 few TRBD1 TRBV7-3 TGTGCCAGCAGCTTAGGACAGGGAACTGAAGCTTTCTTT CASSLGQGTEAFF
TRBJ1-2 16 - TRBD1 TRBV5-1 TGCGCCAGCAGCTTGACCACCGGGACAGGGAACTATGGCTACACCTTC CASSLTTGTGNYGYTF
TRBJ2-2 15 few TRBD1 TRBV29-1 TGCAGCGTTTACCGGACAGGGGGCGCCGACGGGGAGCTGTTTTTT CSVYRTGGADGELFF
TRBJ2-4 15 many TRBD1 TRBV11-2 TGTGCCAGCACCGGACAGGGCTTAGCCAAAAACATTCAGTACTTC CASTGQGLAKNIQYF
TRBJ1-1 13 - - TRBV7-9 TGTGCCAGCAGCTTCCCGTCGGGAAATGAAGCTTTCTTT CASSFPSGNEAFF
TRBJ2-3 13 many - TRBV7-2 TGTGCCAGCAGCACGACTTACACAGATACGCAGTATTTT CASSTTYTDTQYF
TRBJ1-2 14 - - TRBV2 TGTGCCAGCAGTGATTCGGCAGCTAACTATGGCTACACCTTC CASSDSAANYGYTF
TRBJ2-5 17 few - TRBV21-1 TGTGCCAGCAGCAAAAGTCTTAGGGACAGGGGTCAGGAGACCCAGTACTTC CASSKSLRDRGQETQYF
TRBJ2-1 13 - - TRBV5-4 TGTGCCAGCAGCTCCCTGGCATACAATGAGCAGTTCTTC CASSSLAYNEQFF
TRBJ2-7 12 - TRBD1 TRBV18 TGTGCCAGCTCACGGGACAGAGACGAGCAGTACTTC CASSRDRDEQYF
TRBJ2-7 14 - - TRBV28 TGTGCCAGCAGTTTAGGAGCGGGTTCCTACGAGCAGTACTTC CASSLGAGSYEQYF
TRBJ1-1 13 - - TRBV30 TGTGCCTGGAGTCGGGCAGGGGAGAGTACTGCTTTCTTT CAWSRAGESTAFF
TRBJ1-4 13 - - TRBV4-2 TGTGCCAGCAGCCAAGATCGGGCGGAAAAACTGTTTTTT CASSQDRAEKLFF
TRBJ2-1 15 - TRBD2 TRBV5-1 TGCGCCAGCAGAACACTAGCGGGAGATCACAATGAGCAGTTCTTC CASRTLAGDHNEQFF
TRBJ2-6 17 many - TRBV2 TGTGCCAGCAGCCCTCTCCAGGACCCGTCTGGGGCCAACGTCCTGACTTTC CASSPLQDPSGANVLTF
TRBJ2-6 13 many - TRBV7-9 TGTGCCAGCAGCCTGGCCGGGGCCAACGTCCTGACTTTC CASSLAGANVLTF
TRBJ2-5 14 - - TRBV7-7 TGTGCTAGCAGCCAAACTAGCCTCCAAGAGACCCAGTACTTC CASSQTSLQETQYF
TRBJ2-7 15 - TRBD1 TRBV7-2 TGTGCCAGCAGCCTTAGAGGACAGGGGGCCTACGAGCAGTACTTC CASSLRGQGAYEQYF
TRBJ1-5 15 - - TRBV2 TGTGCCAGCAGTGGTTGGTCCAGGGCGAATCAGCCCCAGCATTTT CASSGWSRANQPQHF
TRBJ2-3 13 - - TRBV6-1 TGTGCCAGCAGTGAAGTATGGGGCGATACGCAGTATTTT CASSEVWGDTQYF
TRBJ2-1 16 few TRBD1 TRBV7-2 TGTGCCAGCAGCTTTGATATAGGACAGGGGGGCAATGAGCAGTTCTTC CASSFDIGQGGNEQFF
TRBJ2-6 17 few - TRBV7-9 TGTGCCAGCAGCTTAGCCCCCTTCCTGACTGGGGCCAACGTCCTGACTTTC CASSLAPFLTGANVLTF
TRBJ1-2 10 - - TRBV20-1 TGCAGTGCCTCGCCCCCCGGCTACACCTTC CSASPPGYTF
TRBJ1-6 15 - - TRBV30 TGTGCCTCACGGATTGCGGCAGCTTATAATTCACCCCTCCACTTT CASRIAAAYNSPLHF
TRBJ2-4 15 many TRBD1 TRBV4-2 TGTGCCAGCAGCCAAGTTAGGACAGGGGGAAGCATTCAGTACTTC CASSQVRTGGSIQYF
TRBJ2-7 14 few - TRBV10-3 TGTGCCATCAGTGAGTATCAGGACAGCTACGAGCAGTACTTC CAISEYQDSYEQYF
TRBJ2-7 13 many - TRBV7-2 TGTGCCAGCAGCCGCGATCAGGGGATCGAGCAGTACTTC CASSRDQGIEQYF
TRBJ1-5 14 few - TRBV27 TGTGCCAGCAGTTCAGGGACGGTCAGGCAGCCCCAGCATTTT CASSSGTVRQPQHF
TRBJ2-1 15 - TRBD2 TRBV10-3 TGTGCCATCAGGAAGGGACTAGCGGGAGAAAATGAGCAGTTCTTC CAIRKGLAGENEQFF
TRBJ2-7 11 medium-sized - TRBV30 TGTGCCTTCGGACGGGGGTACGAGCAGTACTTC CAFGRGYEQYF
TRBJ1-2 15 - TRBD1 TRBV15 TGTGCCACCAGCAGTATGCGACAGGGGAGCTATGGCTACACCTTC CATSSMRQGSYGYTF
TRBJ2-7 13 few TRBD2 TRBV6-1 TGTGCCAGCATCGGACTAGCGGAAGCGGAGCAGTACTTC CASIGLAEAEQYF
TRBJ2-1 15 few TRBD2 TRBV19 TGTGCCAGTAGTATGGGCGGAGGACTAGCCGGTGAGCAGTTCTTC CASSMGGGLAGEQFF
TRBJ2-3 14 few TRBD2 TRBV30 TGTGCCTGGATGGCGGGAGGAAGCGCAGATACGCAGTATTTT CAWMAGGSADTQYF
TRBJ2-5 13 once - TRBV4-1 TGCGCCAGCAGCCAAGTTCAACGGGAGACCCAGTACTTC CASSQVQRETQYF
TRBJ1-2 15 - TRBD1 TRBV4-2 TGTGCCAGCAGCAGACAGGGGGTACAGGACTATGGCTACACCTTC CASSRQGVQDYGYTF
TRBJ2-7 17 - TRBD2 TRBV28 TGTGCCAGCAGTCCCTGGACTAGCGGGGGCCTACACTACGAGCAGTACTTC CASSPWTSGGLHYEQYF
TRBJ2-4 13 - TRBD2 TRBV29-1 TGCAGCGTGGACGGGGGAGGGACGAACATTCAGTACTTC CSVDGGGTNIQYF
TRBJ1-1 15 - - TRBV15 TGTGCCACCAGCAGAGATCCACAGGGCGGCACTGAAGCTTTCTTT CATSRDPQGGTEAFF
TRBJ1-1 14 - - TRBV29-1 TGCAGCGTTGCAGGGGCTTACTCATCCACTGAAGCTTTCTTT CSVAGAYSSTEAFF